Listed here are 27 T cell receptor beta chains from one sample, sequenced in a study of T cell responses to AZD1222 COVID-19 vaccine. Data came from immunoSEQ multiplex PCR; TCRdb stores just in-frame clones and leaves some out. The sample has around 91,000 clones, roughly 84% seen once. Source: peripheral blood, taken on day 0 of AZD1222 vaccination. Every receptor here comes from an adult in good health.

In nucleotides, the CDR3 is TGTGCCAGCAGTCCTACCAGGAACACTGAAGCTTTCTTT. The encoded protein is CASSPTRNTEAFF. The rearrangement joins TRBV7-8 to TRBJ1-1; D is ambiguous. Germline values: CDR1 SGHVS, CDR2 FQNEAQ. V lost 6 bases to trimming and J lost 1 base, with 9 bases between them. The CDR3 has 13 residues. Looking up the rest from reference TRBV7-8 and TRBJ1-1 gives the full variable domain: GAGVSQSPRYKVAKRGQDVALRCDPISGHVSLFWYQQALGQGPEFLTYFQNEAQLDKSGLPSDRFFAERPEGSVSTLKIQRTQQEDSAVYLCASSPTRNTEAFFGQGTRLTVV.

The rearrangement links TRBV2 to TRBJ1-4; D is unclear. The CDR3 is 13 amino acids. Between the trimmed V and J ends, which lost 10 bases and 4 bases, there was a span of 13 bases. CDR1 is SNHLY and CDR2 is FYNNEI in the germline V gene. The CDR3 spells CATQEQINEKLFF. In nucleotides, the CDR3 is TGTGCCACGCAGGAACAGATTAATGAAAAACTGTTTTTT. Full variable domain (outside the CDR3, taken from reference TRBV2 and TRBJ1-4): EPEVTQTPSHQVTQMGQEVILRCVPISNHLYFYWYRQILGQKVEFLVSFYNNEISEKSEIFDDQFSVERPDGSNFTLKIRSTKLEDSAMYFCATQEQINEKLFFGSGTQLSVL.

V usage is TRBV2 and J usage is TRBJ1-5, with a weak D call TRBD1 (5 bases). Germline CDR1 SNHLY, CDR2 FYNNEI. The CDR3 is 14 amino acids. V gave up 4 bases and J gave up 4 bases, with 11 bases separating them. CDR3 sequence reads: CASSGAAGNQPQHF. In DNA form, the CDR3 reads TGTGCCAGCAGTGGGGCGGCAGGGAATCAGCCCCAGCATTTT. The full variable domain, rest sourced from reference TRBV2 and TRBJ1-5, is EPEVTQTPSHQVTQMGQEVILRCVPISNHLYFYWYRQILGQKVEFLVSFYNNEISEKSEIFDDQFSVERPDGSNFTLKIRSTKLEDSAMYFCASSGAAGNQPQHFGDGTRLSIL.

The chain uses TRBV9 and TRBJ2-3; D is possibly TRBD1 (7 bases). The CDR3 is made up of 14 amino acids. Trimming left V 3 bases short and J 5 bases short, with 13 bases between. Looked up from germline, CDR1 is SGDLS and CDR2 is YYNGEE. Here the CDR3 reads CASSARQGGDTQYF. CDR3 nucleotides: TGTGCCAGCAGCGCCAGACAGGGAGGAGATACGCAGTATTTT. Full variable domain (remainder filled in from reference TRBV9 and TRBJ2-3): DSGVTQTPKHLITATGQRVTLRCSPRSGDLSVYWYQQSLDQGLQFLIQYYNGEERAKGNILERFSAQQFPDLHSELNLSSLELGDSALYFCASSARQGGDTQYFGPGTRLTVL.

This rearrangement joins TRBV30 to TRBJ1-6; TRBD1 agrees at 10 bases. This CDR3 comprises 17 residues. CDR1 and CDR2 from the germline V gene are GTSNPN and SVGIG (reference sequence). DNA for the CDR3: TGTGCTTTTCCCCCCCGGACAGGGGGTCCGGGCAATTCACCCCTCCACTTT. It is translated as CAFPPRTGGPGNSPLHF.

This chain uses TRBV4-2 with TRBJ1-1; 8 positions match TRBD1. The CDR3 spans 14 residues. Trimming cost V 3 bases and J 3 bases; bases outside gene matches: 3. CDR1 and CDR2 from the germline V gene are LGHNA and YNFKEQ. The CDR3 bases are TGTGCCAGCAGCCAGACAGGGGCGGACACTGAAGCTTTCTTT. This codes for CASSQTGADTEAFF.

The chain has TRBV5-1 and TRBJ2-2, with D unclear. The V end lost 4 bases, the J end lost 2 bases, and 12 bases lay between the germline ends. There are 15 residues in the CDR3. CDR1 is SGHRS and CDR2 is YFSETQ in the germline V gene. The CDR3 DNA reads as TGCGCCAGCAGCATGACATCCATCAACACCGGGGAGCTGTTTTTT. Translating it yields CASSMTSINTGELFF.

V is TRBV7-9 and J is TRBJ2-3; possible D gene TRBD2, 5 bases. The germline V gene encodes CDR1 SEHNR and CDR2 FQNEAQ (reference sequence). Trimming took off 0 bases at V and 4 bases at J, with 8 bases between the two ends. This CDR3 has 14 amino acids. The DNA of the CDR3 is TGTGCCAGCAGCTTAGCGGGAGTCGCAGATACGCAGTATTTT. The encoded protein is CASSLAGVADTQYF.

This clone showed up just once. The chain uses TRBV18 and TRBJ2-2, with D perhaps assigned TRBD1 or TRBD2 (5 bases each). V was trimmed by 0 bases and J by 4 bases, leaving 9 bases between them. CDR1 and CDR2 from the germline V gene are KGHSH and LQKENI. The CDR3 sequence is 15 residues long. This CDR3 reads CASSPPVGGTGELFF. In DNA, the CDR3 is TGTGCCAGCTCACCACCAGTTGGGGGCACCGGGGAGCTGTTTTTT.

This clone showed up just a few times. The chain couples TRBV3-1 (or the pseudogene TRBV3-2) to TRBJ1-4; D gene uncertain. CDR1 and CDR2 from the germline V gene are LGHDT and YNNKEL (reference sequence). Deletions cut 1 base from V and 8 bases from J, with 14 bases between. CDR3 length equals 15 residues. The CDR3 loop reads CASSQVSGVEEKLFF. CDR3 sequence (DNA): TGTGCCAGCAGCCAAGTCTCGGGAGTCGAGGAAAAACTGTTTTTT.

This sequence joins TRBV18 and TRBJ2-7; no firm D call. This CDR3 has 14 amino acids. Trimming stripped 0 bases from V and 2 bases from J, with 8 bases between. CDR1 is KGHSH and CDR2 is LQKENI in the germline V gene. Here the CDR3 reads CASSPPGQPYEQYF. CDR3 DNA: TGTGCCAGCTCACCACCCGGCCAGCCCTACGAGCAGTACTTC.

The CDR3 bases are TGTGCCAGCAGCGGACAGGGACTAGCGGGTCCCTCCCCAGAGACCCAGTACTTC. Its translation: CASSGQGLAGPSPETQYF. The rearrangement links TRBV7-9 to TRBJ2-5; 12 bases align to TRBD2. Germline CDR1 and CDR2: SEHNR and FQNEAQ (reference sequence). Trimming at V came to 5 bases and at J to 4 bases, leaving 14 bases not matched to a gene. The CDR3 runs to 18 residues.

The chain employs TRBV7-9 and TRBJ2-4; D gene ambiguous. CDR3 length: 15 amino acids. CDR1 and CDR2 (germline): SEHNR, FQNEAQ (reference sequence). Deletions cut 1 base from V and 0 bases from J, with 7 bases between. This CDR3 reads CASSLVSGAKNIQYF. DNA of the CDR3: TGTGCCAGCAGCTTAGTTTCCGGAGCCAAAAACATTCAGTACTTC.

The chain employs TRBV28 and TRBJ2-4; TRBD2 is a possible D gene (6 bases). Germline V lookup: CDR1 MDHEN, CDR2 SYDVKM. There are 15 residues in the CDR3. The V end was cut by 4 bases, the J end by 5 bases, with 15 bases between. The CDR3 DNA sequence: TGTGCCAGCAGTTCGTGGGGACGCGGGGAAAACATTCAGTACTTC. Protein product: CASSSWGRGENIQYF. Using reference TRBV28 and TRBJ2-4 for the parts outside the CDR3, the full variable domain is DVKVTQSSRYLVKRTGEKVFLECVQDMDHENMFWYRQDPGLGLRLIYFSYDVKMKEKGDIPEGYSVSREKKERFSLILESASTNQTSMYLCASSSWGRGENIQYFGAGTRLSVL.

This chain links TRBV19 with TRBJ1-4; 7 bases fit TRBD1. V shed 6 bases, J shed 4 bases, and the junction held 11 bases outside the gene matches. This CDR3 comprises 16 residues. Germline CDR1 is LNHDA and CDR2 is SQIVND (reference sequence). CDR3 sequence reads: CASSLHRGSLNEKLFF. In DNA form, the CDR3 reads TGTGCCAGTAGCCTCCACAGGGGCAGCCTTAATGAAAAACTGTTTTTT.

The CDR3 DNA sequence: TGCGCCAGCAGCCAAGTACAGGGGGCTTATGAGCAGTTCTTC. This sequence encodes CASSQVQGAYEQFF. The rearrangement uses TRBV4-3 and TRBJ2-1, with 9 bases fitting TRBD1. V shed 1 base, J shed 8 bases, and the junction held 3 bases outside the gene matches. This CDR3 contains 14 residues. Per germline, CDR1 LGHNA and CDR2 YSLEER.

This chain links TRBV4-1 with TRBJ2-7; D might be TRBD1 or TRBD2, each matching 5 bases. V lost 1 base, J lost 2 bases, and 15 bases lay in between. CDR1 is MGHRA and CDR2 is YSYEKL in the germline V gene. The CDR3 runs 16 residues. The CDR3 nucleotides are TGCGCCAGCAGCCAAGTCCCCGACTTGGGGGCCTACGAGCAGTACTTC. This gives the protein CASSQVPDLGAYEQYF.

The genes are TRBV28 and TRBJ1-3; no clear D gene. The germline V gene encodes CDR1 MDHEN and CDR2 SYDVKM. The CDR3 runs 14 residues. V was shortened by 6 bases and J by 0 bases, with 9 bases between the two germline ends. CDR3 region: CASSGLTSGNTIYF. Written as DNA, the CDR3 is TGTGCCAGCAGCGGACTGACCTCTGGAAACACCATATATTTT.

The CDR3 nucleotides are TGTGCCAGCGGGGAGAATTCACCCCTCCACTTT. This encodes CASGENSPLHF. V and J are TRBV27 and TRBJ1-6; no definite D call. This CDR3 has 11 residues. The V and J ends lost 8 bases and 7 bases respectively, with 6 bases between them. Germline V gene sequence: CDR1 MNHEY, CDR2 SMNVEV (reference sequence).

There are a few counts of this clone. This chain uses TRBV5-1 with TRBJ2-7, with a possible D match to TRBD1 (5 bases). In germline, CDR1 is SGHRS, CDR2 YFSETQ. The V end was cut by 7 bases, the J end by 2 bases, with 16 bases between. This CDR3 spans 14 amino acids. CDR3 region: CASGSDSTAYEQYF. CDR3 in DNA: TGCGCCAGCGGATCTGACAGTACGGCCTACGAGCAGTACTTC.

The CDR3 here is CASSLTRGSRGTGKDGYTF. The CDR3 DNA reads TGCGCCAGCAGCCTGACAAGGGGAAGCAGGGGCACGGGTAAGGATGGCTACACCTTC. This chain connects TRBV4-3 to TRBJ1-2, with D possibly TRBD1 on 6 matching bases. CDR1 LGHNA and CDR2 YSLEER come from the germline V gene. V lost 4 bases and J 6 bases, leaving 30 bases between the germline ends. The CDR3 is made up of 19 amino acids.

The chain uses TRBV7-2 and TRBJ2-3, with D possibly being TRBD2 (5 bases). CDR1 SGHTA and CDR2 FQGNSA come from the germline V gene. The CDR3 has 15 amino acids. Trimming stripped 5 bases from V and 2 bases from J, with 14 bases between. Here the CDR3 reads CASSLQLGLTDTQYF. In DNA, the CDR3 is TGTGCCAGCAGCCTCCAACTAGGACTCACAGATACGCAGTATTTT.

This clone has just one count. The CDR3 reads CASSQDPGTPTEAFF. In DNA, the CDR3 is TGCGCCAGCAGCCAAGATCCGGGGACGCCCACTGAAGCTTTCTTT. This sequence joins TRBV4-3 and TRBJ1-1, with D perhaps TRBD1 (5 bases). Germline-derived CDR1 and CDR2 are LGHNA and YSLEER. CDR3 length equals 15 residues. Trimming took 0 bases from V and 4 from J, leaving 12 bases between them.

The chain recombines TRBV4-3 with TRBJ2-7, with 7 bases that match TRBD1. The CDR3 has 16 amino acids. Germline CDR1 and CDR2: LGHNA and YSLEER. Trimming took 0 bases from V and 0 from J; bases not matched to a gene: 5. The DNA of the CDR3 is TGCGCCAGCAGCCAAGAGTACAGGGGAAGCTCCTACGAGCAGTACTTC. It is translated as CASSQEYRGSSYEQYF.

The chain carries TRBV5-6 and TRBJ1-2; 7 bases are shared with TRBD1. CDR1 is SGHDT and CDR2 is YYEEEE in the germline V gene. V dropped 4 bases and J dropped 7; count of bases not matched to a gene: 4. The CDR3 sequence is 12 residues long. CDR3: CASSPTGSGYTF. The CDR3 DNA sequence: TGTGCCAGCAGCCCGACAGGGAGTGGCTACACCTTC.

This clone was recorded once. V and J are TRBV4-3 and TRBJ2-7, with D perhaps TRBD1 or TRBD2 (5 bases each). The CDR3 is 17 residues long. Trimming took 3 bases from V and 2 from J, leaving 20 bases between them. Per germline, CDR1 LGHNA and CDR2 YSLEER. The CDR3 nucleotides are TGCGCCAGCAGCCAGGAAAGGGCAGGGCGGCGGGCCTACGAGCAGTACTTC. Protein product: CASSQERAGRRAYEQYF.

The rearrangement joins TRBV4-3 to TRBJ2-7; 7 positions agree with TRBD2. V dropped 0 bases and J dropped 2; count of bases not matched to a gene: 10. This CDR3 is 17 amino acids long. CDR1 LGHNA and CDR2 YSLEER come from the germline V gene. CDR3 region: CASSQDSLPGLAYEQYF. The CDR3 DNA is TGCGCCAGCAGCCAAGATTCACTTCCAGGACTAGCCTACGAGCAGTACTTC.